These 25 T cell receptor beta chains were all obtained from the same sample, sequenced in a study of CD8+ T cells in alopecia areata. Reverse transcription of extracted RNA yielded cDNA, which provided the sequencing template. Sequenced by immunoSEQ multiplex PCR; TCRdb stores in-frame clones only, minus some. There are 200,000 to 300,000 clones in the sample, none observed a single time. Pooled cells of cutaneous lymph node origin were sorted on CD4, CD8alpha, NKG2D, NKG2ACE and other markers. The specimen was CD4+ T cells sorted from a lymph node. The receptors originated from a C3H/HeJ mouse with alopecia areata. MHC haplotype here: H2-k.

In the case of this clone: The gene names given are mouse names. Read coverage stops 4 residues before the CDR3 terminus; the germline J gene supplies the remainder. The sample has other DNA sequences that encode this CDR3 too. The genes are TRBV17 and TRBJ2-1, with 8 bases that match TRBD1. CDR1 is MNHDT, CDR2 YYDKIL, per germline. The CDR3 loop spans 14 amino acids. CDR3 region: CASSRDRGRAEQFF. CDR3 bases read: TGTGCTAGCAGTAGAGACAGGGGGCGAGCT.

A note on this clone: Gene labels here are mouse ones. The CDR3 is cut off 4 residues early in the read; its end comes from the germline J gene. Other nucleotide sequences from this sample produce the same CDR3. V usage is TRBV19 and J usage is TRBJ2-2; TRBD1 is a possible D gene (5 bases). Germline V gene data show CDR1 as FNHDT and CDR2 as SITEND (reference sequence). The CDR3 sequence is 15 residues long. Trimming removed 1 base at V and 0 bases at J, with 7 bases between. The CDR3 loop is CASSIQGTNTGQLYF. CDR3 bases read: TGTGCCAGCAGTATACAGGGAACAAACACCGGG.

This clone was counted a few times. Gene names follow the mouse nomenclature. With the read ending 4 residues before the CDR3 end, the germline J gene is used to fill in that end. V is TRBV13-1 and J is TRBJ2-5; D may be TRBD1 (5 bases). V was cut by 0 bases and J by 1 base, with 9 bases left in between. The CDR3 has 15 amino acids. From germline, CDR1 is NSHNY and CDR2 SYGAGN. The part of the CDR3 DNA that was read is TGTGCCAGCAGTGATGTGGACAACTACCAAGAC. Its translation: CASSDVDNYQD. The entire CDR3 protein reads CASSDVDNYQDTQYF.

A word on this clone: Gene names are the mouse ones. Read coverage stops 4 residues before the CDR3 terminus; the germline J gene supplies the remainder. The chain combines TRBV13-1 with TRBJ2-5; TRBD2 agrees at 7 bases. CDR3 length: 15 amino acids. Germline V gene sequence: CDR1 NSHNY, CDR2 SYGAGN. After removal of 3 bases from V and 0 bases from J, the junction contained 4 bases not matched to a gene. CDR3 DNA, as far as it was read: TGTGCCAGCAGTGCGGGACTGCGTAACCAAGAC. Translation: CASSAGLRNQD. The full CDR3 protein reads CASSAGLRNQDTQYF.

With respect to this clone: The genes are named according to mouse. The read comes to an end 4 residues before the CDR3 does, leaving the germline J gene to fill in the end. The J gene is TRBJ2-1, the V gene TRBV31, with 12 bases that match TRBD1. The CDR3 runs 11 residues. CDR1 and CDR2 (germline): GKSSPN, SITVG. Incomplete CDR3 DNA: TGTGCGGGACAGGGGGCGACT. Its translation: CAGQGAT. The whole CDR3 region reads CAGQGATEQFF.

Many counts were recorded for this clone. Here the gene names and germline are mouse. From the germline J gene comes the end of the CDR3, since the read stops 4 residues before it. The chain links TRBV29 to TRBJ1-2, with D unclear. This CDR3 contains 13 residues. Germline values: CDR1 MSHET, CDR2 SYDVDS. The V end lost 5 bases, the J end lost 0 bases, and 7 bases lay between the germline ends. The CDR3 reads CASSTSANSDYTF. CDR3 bases read: TGTGCTAGCAGTACGTCAGCAAACTCC.

In this sample, this clone turned up a few times. The gene symbols are mouse symbols. The missing CDR3 end, 4 residues past where the read stops, is filled in from the germline J gene. This rearrangement joins TRBV29 to TRBJ2-2; 10 bases match TRBD1. The CDR3 length is 15 residues. The germline V gene encodes CDR1 MSHET and CDR2 SYDVDS. The ends lost 2 bases at V and 5 bases at J; junction bases unmatched: 2. The sequenced part of the CDR3 DNA is TGTGCTAGCAGTTTAGACAGGGGGCGGACCGGG. This encodes CASSLDRGRTG. The CDR3, in full, reads CASSLDRGRTGQLYF.

Concerning this clone itself: Gene labels here are mouse ones. The read finishes 3 residues shy of the CDR3 end, and the germline J gene is used to complete it. This chain links TRBV31 with TRBJ1-6; TRBD1 agrees at 7 bases. TRBJ1-6 belongs to the ORF category, with a function that is uncertain. Germline values: CDR1 GKSSPN, CDR2 SITVG. V was clipped by 3 bases and J by 9 bases; unmatched bases: 5. The CDR3 loop spans 13 amino acids. The covered CDR3 bases are TGTGCCTGGAGGTACAGGGGAGGTTCGCCC. Translating it yields CAWRYRGGSP. The whole CDR3 protein reads CAWRYRGGSPLYF.

This clone was seen only a few times. Mouse gene names and germline throughout. Read data end 4 residues before the CDR3 end; the end is taken from the germline J gene. The rearrangement links TRBV13-1 to TRBJ1-2; D is possibly TRBD1 (5 bases). This CDR3 comprises 13 residues. In germline, CDR1 is NSHNY, CDR2 SYGAGN. The CDR3 here is CASSDPGGGDYTF. The sequenced part of the CDR3 DNA is TGTGCCAGCAGTGATCCTGGGGGTGGC.

This clone was counted a few times. Gene names and germline refer to mouse. The read terminates 4 residues before the CDR3 end, so the remaining end is supplied by the germline J gene. The same CDR3 arises from other DNA sequences in this sample as well. The gene calls are TRBV1 and TRBJ2-2; 7 nucleotides agree with TRBD2. CDR3 length: 15 amino acids. With 3 bases clipped from V and 0 bases from J, the junction kept 1 base outside the gene matches. Germline V gene data show CDR1 as NSQYPW and CDR2 as LRSPGD (reference sequence). Here the CDR3 reads CTCSAGGSNTGQLYF. Incomplete CDR3 DNA: TGCACCTGCAGTGCGGGGGGGTCAAACACCGGG.

Remarks on this clone: Gene names denote mouse genes. Read data end 4 residues before the CDR3 end; the end is taken from the germline J gene. This chain links TRBV1 with TRBJ2-7; TRBD1 aligns across 7 bases. There are 14 residues in the CDR3. From germline, CDR1 is NSQYPW and CDR2 LRSPGD (reference sequence). This CDR3 is CTCSLVGTDYEQYF. CDR3 bases read: TGCACCTGCAGTCTAGTGGGGACAGATTAT.

As regards this clone: Mouse gene names apply. The CDR3 is cut off 4 residues early in the read; its end comes from the germline J gene. The chain joins TRBV1 to TRBJ2-4, with a weak D call TRBD2 (7 bases). CDR1 is NSQYPW and CDR2 is LRSPGD in the germline V gene (reference sequence). The CDR3 is 15 amino acids. CDR3 DNA, as far as it was read: TGCACCTGCAGTGCAGATCTAGGGGGGGGAAAC. Translation gives CTCSADLGGGN. The entire CDR3 sequence reads CTCSADLGGGNTLYF.

As for this clone: The gene names here belong to mouse. The DNA ends 4 residues before the CDR3 does, and the rest of the CDR3 is filled in from the germline J gene. This CDR3 is also generated by other DNA sequences in the sample. The chain joins TRBV13-1 to TRBJ2-4, with 7 bases fitting TRBD1. Germline V gene data show CDR1 as NSHNY and CDR2 as SYGAGN. CDR3 length equals 15 residues. Trimming took 3 bases from V and 0 from J; bases not matched to a gene: 4. The CDR3 region is CASSAGTASQNTLYF. The part of the CDR3 DNA that was read is TGTGCCAGCAGTGCCGGGACAGCTAGTCAAAAC.

For this clone: Possible read error: a much larger clone is one base away. Gene names are the mouse ones. Read coverage stops 4 residues before the CDR3 terminus; the germline J gene supplies the remainder. The same CDR3 arises from other DNA sequences in this sample as well. The rearrangement uses TRBV13-1 and TRBJ1-1, with 10 bases lining up with TRBD1. The V gene's germline CDR1 is NSHNY and CDR2 SYGAGN. Trimming at V came to 4 bases and at J to 1 base, leaving 1 base not matched to a gene. This CDR3 is built from 14 residues. The covered CDR3 bases are TGTGCCAGCAGTCGACAGGGGGCGAACACA. It encodes CASSRQGANT. The full CDR3 protein is CASSRQGANTEVFF.

On this clone: Gene labels here are mouse ones. The CDR3 end is not reached by the read, which stops 4 residues before it; the germline J gene fills it in. V gene TRBV13-2 combines with J gene TRBJ2-1; D may be TRBD1 (6 bases). The CDR3 consists of 14 residues. From germline, CDR1 is NNHNN and CDR2 SYGAGS (reference sequence). V lost 2 bases and J 5 bases, leaving 11 bases between the germline ends. The part of the CDR3 DNA that was read is TGTGCCAGCGGTGACAGGGGAAAGGATGCT. Its translation: CASGDRGKDA. The CDR3 as a whole reads CASGDRGKDAEQFF.

In the case of this clone: Gene names are the mouse ones. The sequence runs out 4 residues before the end of the CDR3; the remainder is reconstructed from the germline J gene. The chain links TRBV19 to TRBJ2-7; TRBD2 matches at 7 bases. Looked up from germline, CDR1 is FNHDT and CDR2 is SITEND (reference sequence). The CDR3 is 14 amino acids. The part of the CDR3 DNA that was read is TGTGCCAGCAGTGGGGCTGGGGGTCTTTAT. Its translation is CASSGAGGLY. The entire CDR3 is CASSGAGGLYEQYF.

The sample holds a few counts of this clone. Gene names follow the mouse nomenclature. The observed sequence ends 3 residues before the CDR3 terminus, with the missing tail filled in from the germline J gene. V usage is TRBV1 and J usage is TRBJ1-6; 9 bases align to TRBD1. TRBJ1-6 is an ORF; its function is uncertain. The CDR3 length is 14 residues. Germline V gene lookup returns CDR1 NSQYPW and CDR2 LRSPGD (reference sequence). Trimming at V came to 6 bases and at J to 5 bases, leaving 2 bases not matched to a gene. CDR3 sequence: CTCRGDRDNSPLYF. CDR3 DNA, as far as it was read: TGCACCTGCAGGGGGGACAGGGATAATTCGCCC.

In its sample, this clone was seen a few times. Genes and germline come from the mouse. The read finishes 4 residues shy of the CDR3 end, and the germline J gene is used to complete it. V and J are TRBV5 and TRBJ2-5; weak D call: TRBD1 (6 bases). The germline V gene encodes CDR1 LGHNA and CDR2 YNLKQL (reference sequence). This CDR3 spans 15 amino acids. Trimming pared 1 base from V and 2 bases from J, leaving 10 bases between. The CDR3 loop is CASSQGTVIQDTQYF. The part of the CDR3 DNA that was read is TGTGCCAGCAGCCAAGGGACAGTAATCCAAGAC.

This clone was observed a handful of times. The genes and germline here are from mouse. The observed sequence ends 4 residues before the CDR3 terminus, with the missing tail filled in from the germline J gene. The V and J genes are TRBV13-2 and TRBJ1-1, with D perhaps matching TRBD1 (6 bases). V was trimmed by 4 bases and J by 3 bases, leaving 10 bases between them. Germline assignment: CDR1 NNHNN and CDR2 SYGAGS (reference sequence). This CDR3 contains 13 residues. The sequenced CDR3 bases are TGTGCCAGCGGTCAGGGGAGGGACACA. Its translation: CASGQGRDT. The entire CDR3 protein is CASGQGRDTEVFF.

This clone was recorded a few times. Mouse gene names apply. Coverage ceases 4 residues before the CDR3 finishes, and the germline J gene fills in the end. The V and J genes are TRBV1 and TRBJ2-5; 9 nucleotides agree with TRBD1. The CDR3 is 13 amino acids. Germline CDR1 NSQYPW, CDR2 LRSPGD (reference sequence). Partial CDR3 DNA: TGCACCTGCAGTGGACAGGGGGAAGAC. Protein product: CTCSGQGED. The entire CDR3 reads CTCSGQGEDTQYF.

Points on this clone: Gene names are the mouse ones. The read falls 3 residues short of the CDR3 end, and the missing part is taken from the germline J gene. This sequence joins TRBV19 and TRBJ1-6, with 10 bases matching TRBD1. TRBJ1-6 is an ORF, and what it does is uncertain. Germline V gene data show CDR1 as FNHDT and CDR2 as SITEND (reference sequence). The CDR3 totals 16 residues. V trimming: 2 bases; J trimming: 7 bases; junction bases outside the gene matches: 6. The CDR3 DNA, read in part, is TGTGCCAGCAGTATCGGGGACAGGGGATGGAATTCGCCC. This sequence encodes CASSIGDRGWNSP. The whole CDR3 is CASSIGDRGWNSPLYF.

About this clone itself: Genes here carry mouse names. The read ends 4 residues before the CDR3 terminus; that terminus is restored from the germline J gene. V and J are TRBV19 and TRBJ2-1, with TRBD1 matching over 10 bases. The CDR3 spans 16 residues. Germline lookup yields CDR1 FNHDT and CDR2 SITEND (reference sequence). J lost 2 bases, V lost 5 bases, and 7 bases had no gene match. The sequenced CDR3 bases are TGTGCCAGCAGCCTCCCGGGACAGGGGTACTATGCT. Translated, it gives CASSLPGQGYYA. The whole CDR3 protein is CASSLPGQGYYAEQFF.

Details on this clone: Gene names follow the mouse nomenclature. The read ends 4 residues before the CDR3 terminus; that terminus is restored from the germline J gene. This chain joins TRBV13-1 and TRBJ1-1, with D tentatively TRBD1 (6 bases). Germline values: CDR1 NSHNY, CDR2 SYGAGN. The CDR3 covers 13 residues. The covered CDR3 bases are TGTGCCAGCAGTGATGCCTGGACAGCA. Translated, it gives CASSDAWTA. The CDR3 as a whole reads CASSDAWTAEVFF.

This clone has more than one count but fewer than ten. The gene names given are mouse names. The read stops 4 residues short of the end of the CDR3; the missing end is completed from the germline J gene. The same CDR3 can be traced to other DNA sequences in this sample. This chain connects TRBV1 to TRBJ2-7, with 11 bases identical to TRBD2. Germline CDR1 reads NSQYPW; CDR2 reads LRSPGD (reference sequence). The CDR3 covers 14 residues. CDR3 DNA (partial): TGCACCTGCAGTACCGGGACTGGGGGTTAT. Amino acid sequence: CTCSTGTGGY. The whole CDR3 sequence is CTCSTGTGGYEQYF.

Notes on this clone: The listed genes are named as in mouse. The read terminates 4 residues ahead of where the CDR3 ends, so the germline J gene completes it. The chain employs TRBV13-3 and TRBJ2-2; D ambiguous. The germline gives CDR1 NNHDY, CDR2 SYVADS. The CDR3 loop spans 15 amino acids. Trimming cost V 2 bases and J 0 bases, with 8 bases left between them. CDR3 DNA, as far as it was read: TGTGCCAGCAGTGACCCAGGAACAAACACCGGG. Amino acid sequence: CASSDPGTNTG. The entire CDR3 protein is CASSDPGTNTGQLYF.